This T cell receptor beta chain originates from a study of T cell responses to AZD1222 COVID-19 vaccine. Findings and limits, study-wide: Females outnumbered males among donors, who were mostly white British; clonal diversity was possibly underestimated.

With regard to this clone: Its antigen is as yet unknown.

Using immunoSEQ multiplex PCR, the repertoire was profiled, and TCRdb retains in-frame clones only, with some absent. The table lists about 120,000 clones, about 88% of them singletons. The sample here was peripheral blood, taken 28 days after the second AZD1222 dose. This TCR came from an adult who received the AZD1222 COVID-19 vaccine.

This CDR3 reads CASSHRLAGAGRYEQYF. The CDR3 region has the DNA TGTGCCAGCAGCCACCGATTGGCGGGAGCGGGGAGATACGAGCAGTACTTC. The V gene is TRBV11-2, the J gene TRBJ2-7; 7 nucleotides match TRBD2. Germline CDR1 reads SGHAT; CDR2 reads FQNNGV. The CDR3 sequence is 17 residues long. V dropped 5 bases and J dropped 4; count of bases not matched to a gene: 17.